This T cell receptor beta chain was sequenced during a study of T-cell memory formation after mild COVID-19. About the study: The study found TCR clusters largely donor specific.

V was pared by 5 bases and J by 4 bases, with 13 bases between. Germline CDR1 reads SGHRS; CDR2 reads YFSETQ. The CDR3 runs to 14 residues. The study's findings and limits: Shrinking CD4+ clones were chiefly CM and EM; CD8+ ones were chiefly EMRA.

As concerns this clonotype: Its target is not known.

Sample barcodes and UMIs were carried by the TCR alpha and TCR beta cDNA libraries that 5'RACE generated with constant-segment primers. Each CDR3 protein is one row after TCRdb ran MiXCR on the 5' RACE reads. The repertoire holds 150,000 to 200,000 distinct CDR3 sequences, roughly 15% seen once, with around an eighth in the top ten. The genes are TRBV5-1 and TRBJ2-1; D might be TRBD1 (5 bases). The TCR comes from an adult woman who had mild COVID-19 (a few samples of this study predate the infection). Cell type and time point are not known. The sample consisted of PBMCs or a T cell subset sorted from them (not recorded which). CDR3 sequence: CASSTTEFYNEQFF. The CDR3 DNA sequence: TGCGCCAGCAGTACGACAGAGTTTTACAATGAGCAGTTCTTC.